Listed here are 25 T cell receptor beta chains from one sample, sequenced in a study of T cell responses to AZD1222 COVID-19 vaccine. Sequencing was performed with immunoSEQ multiplex PCR; in TCRdb, only in-frame clones are kept and a portion is missing. The sample consists of roughly 100,000 clones, 70% to 90% of them appearing once. Specimen: peripheral blood, collected 28 days after the second AZD1222 dose. These receptors originate from an adult who received the AZD1222 COVID-19 vaccine.

The V call is TRBV7-9, the J call TRBJ2-5; 8 bases are shared with TRBD2. V was pared by 1 base and J by 4 bases, with 5 bases of the junction left unmatched. The length of the CDR3 is 15 residues. CDR1 SEHNR and CDR2 FQNEAQ come from the germline V gene (reference sequence). In DNA form, the CDR3 reads TGTGCCAGCAGCTTAGGTAGTCTAGCGGGAGAGACCCAGTACTTC. Protein: CASSLGSLAGETQYF.

In its sample, this clone was seen once. The V and J genes are TRBV7-9 and TRBJ1-1; D unclear. The CDR3 runs to 14 residues. V shed 5 bases and J shed 3 bases, with 13 bases lying between them. Germline V lookup: CDR1 SEHNR, CDR2 FQNEAQ (reference sequence). CDR3 sequence (DNA): TGTGCCAGCAGCCTGCTTGGTCTGGACACTGAAGCTTTCTTT. Its protein is CASSLLGLDTEAFF.

The V and J genes are TRBV5-5 and TRBJ2-7, with D hard to call. The germline CDR1 and CDR2 sequences are SGHKS and YYEKEE (reference sequence). CDR3 length equals 13 residues. Between the trimmed V and J ends, which lost 4 bases and 0 bases, there was a span of 8 bases. The CDR3 region has the DNA TGTGCCAGCAGCGTAGTTAACTCCTACGAGCAGTACTTC. Translating gives CASSVVNSYEQYF.

This chain uses TRBV11-2 with TRBJ1-1; D is possibly TRBD1 (5 bases). V was cut by 5 bases and J by 3 bases, with 16 bases left in between. CDR3 length equals 15 residues. The germline V gene has CDR1 SGHAT and CDR2 FQNNGV. The CDR3 coding sequence is TGTGCCAGCAGCAGCCAGAGGGGAGGGGACACTGAAGCTTTCTTT. Amino acid sequence: CASSSQRGGDTEAFF.

The chain uses TRBV5-1 and TRBJ2-7; TRBD2 aligns across 7 bases. The ends lost 4 bases at V and 2 bases at J; junction bases unmatched: 3. The CDR3 is made up of 13 amino acids. Germline CDR1 SGHRS, CDR2 YFSETQ. CDR3 DNA: TGCGCCAGCAGCGCGGGACTACCCTACGAGCAGTACTTC. Residues: CASSAGLPYEQYF.

This chain links TRBV30 with TRBJ2-7; tentatively, D is TRBD2 (6 bases). There are 13 residues in the CDR3. V dropped 0 bases and J dropped 3 bases, with 9 bases sitting between them. Germline V gives CDR1 GTSNPN, CDR2 SVGIG (reference sequence). CDR3 nucleotide sequence: TGTGCCTGGAGTGTACGGAGGGTCTACGAGCAGTACTTC. This translates into CAWSVRRVYEQYF. The variable domain in full, with the rest retrieved from reference TRBV30 and TRBJ2-7, is SQTIHQWPATLVQPVGSPLSLECTVEGTSNPNLYWYRQAAGRGLQLLFYSVGIGQISSEVPQNLSASRPQDRQFILSSKKLLLSDSGFYLCAWSVRRVYEQYFGPGTRLTVT.

This clone was picked up a small number of times. J is TRBJ1-2 and V is TRBV3-1 (or the pseudogene TRBV3-2); D is unresolved. The CDR3 loop spans 14 amino acids. The V gene lost 6 bases and the J gene lost 3 bases, with 14 bases spanning the gap. The germline V gene encodes CDR1 LGHDT and CDR2 YNNKEL (reference sequence). CDR3: CASRGSVGDYGYTF. CDR3 nucleotides: TGTGCCAGCAGGGGGAGCGTCGGTGACTATGGCTACACCTTC.

The chain combines TRBV28 with TRBJ2-7, with D hard to call. Per the germline V gene, CDR1 is MDHEN and CDR2 is SYDVKM. The length of the CDR3 is 13 residues. The V gene lost 5 bases and the J gene lost 2 bases, with 10 bases spanning the gap. CDR3 loop: CASSPTVPYEQYF. The CDR3 bases are TGTGCCAGCAGTCCCACGGTCCCCTACGAGCAGTACTTC.

The chain combines TRBV11-2 with TRBJ2-1; TRBD1 might be the D (5 bases). Looked up from germline, CDR1 is SGHAT and CDR2 is FQNNGV. The CDR3 has 11 residues. Trimming cost V 1 base and J 15 bases, with 10 bases left between them. Here the CDR3 DNA reads TGTGCCAGCAGCTTAGGGGCAGGGCGGTTCTTC. Residues: CASSLGAGRFF.

Only one count was recorded for this clone. This chain joins TRBV2 and TRBJ2-7; 7 bases line up with TRBD1. The CDR3 is 13 residues long. The trim removed 5 bases at V and 7 bases at J, leaving 8 bases unmatched. The V gene's germline CDR1 is SNHLY and CDR2 FYNNEI. CDR3 sequence: CASSRDRSREQYF. DNA of the CDR3: TGTGCCAGCAGTCGGGACAGATCGAGAGAGCAGTACTTC.

The J gene is TRBJ2-5, the V gene TRBV6-1, with D possibly TRBD2 on 5 matching bases. From germline, CDR1 is MNHNS and CDR2 SASEGT. Trimming removed 1 base from V and 5 bases from J, with 29 bases in between. The CDR3 length is 20 residues. In DNA form, the CDR3 reads TGTGCCAGCAGTGAAGTCGGATCCGGTGAAGGCCCGGGAAAACGGGAGACCCAGTACTTC. Translation: CASSEVGSGEGPGKRETQYF.

The V and J genes are TRBV5-4 and TRBJ1-1; D is perhaps TRBD1 (6 bases). Trimming cost V 2 bases and J 0 bases, with 11 bases left between them. Germline values: CDR1 SGHNT, CDR2 YYREEE (reference sequence). The CDR3 consists of 15 residues. The CDR3: CASSFIQGLNTEAFF. For the CDR3, the DNA is TGTGCCAGCAGCTTTATTCAGGGGCTGAACACTGAAGCTTTCTTT.

The chain links TRBV28 to TRBJ2-2; D not certain. V lost 6 bases and J lost 8, with 7 bases in between. The CDR3 has 11 amino acids. The germline V gene encodes CDR1 MDHEN and CDR2 SYDVKM. CDR3 amino acids: CASSLTGELFF. CDR3 in DNA: TGTGCCAGCAGCCTAACGGGGGAGCTGTTTTTT.

The chain links TRBV28 to TRBJ2-7; D gene uncertain. V gave up 5 bases and J gave up 4 bases, with 9 bases separating them. The CDR3 consists of 12 residues. The germline V gene has CDR1 MDHEN and CDR2 SYDVKM. CDR3 in DNA: TGTGCCAGCAGTCCGGGTTGGTACGAGCAGTACTTC. Amino acids: CASSPGWYEQYF. Supplemented by reference TRBV28 and TRBJ2-7, the full variable domain reads DVKVTQSSRYLVKRTGEKVFLECVQDMDHENMFWYRQDPGLGLRLIYFSYDVKMKEKGDIPEGYSVSREKKERFSLILESASTNQTSMYLCASSPGWYEQYFGPGTRLTVT.

The chain carries TRBV6-2 or TRBV6-3 and TRBJ2-1; unclear D gene. Trimming took 0 bases from V and 7 from J, leaving 13 bases between them. In germline, CDR1 is MNHEY, CDR2 SVGEGT. CDR3 length: 15 amino acids. CDR3 in amino acids: CASSYSSLANNEQFF. CDR3 sequence (DNA): TGTGCCAGCAGTTACTCGAGTTTGGCGAATAATGAGCAGTTCTTC.

This clone is a singleton in its sample. The J gene is TRBJ2-7, the V gene TRBV28; TRBD2 aligns across 10 bases. Germline loops: CDR1 MDHEN, CDR2 SYDVKM. This CDR3 spans 15 amino acids. V was clipped by 6 bases and J by 2 bases; unmatched bases: 7. The CDR3 loop reads CASSVSLAGAYEQYF. The DNA of the CDR3 is TGTGCCAGCAGCGTATCCCTAGCGGGGGCCTACGAGCAGTACTTC.

The chain combines TRBV4-1 with TRBJ2-5; TRBD1 or TRBD2 may be the D gene (6 bases each). Germline V gene sequence: CDR1 MGHRA, CDR2 YSYEKL. The CDR3 contains 14 residues. Trimming removed 6 bases from V and 4 bases from J, with 15 bases in between. In nucleotides, the CDR3 is TGCGCCAGCAGGCCGACTAGAGGGGGAGAGACCCAGTACTTC. It yields the protein CASRPTRGGETQYF.

The rearrangement uses TRBV19 and TRBJ2-7; 8 bases line up with TRBD2. The CDR3 spans 13 residues. V trimming: 2 bases; J trimming: 9 bases; junction bases outside the gene matches: 6. Germline values: CDR1 LNHDA, CDR2 SQIVND (reference sequence). CDR3 nucleotides: TGTGCCAGTAGTATAAGCGGGGGCCTGGGGCAGTACTTC. Amino acids: CASSISGGLGQYF.

V is TRBV7-8 and J is TRBJ2-7; 7 bases line up with TRBD1. With 2 bases clipped from V and 4 bases from J, the junction kept 5 bases outside the gene matches. Germline V CDR1 and CDR2: SGHVS, FQNEAQ. The CDR3 is 14 residues long. The CDR3 sequence: CASSLSRGIYEQYF. CDR3 in DNA: TGTGCCAGCAGCTTAAGCAGGGGGATATACGAGCAGTACTTC.

This clone was picked up one time. The chain carries TRBV24-1 and TRBJ2-1, with a tentative D call TRBD1 (5 bases). The CDR3 extends over 11 amino acids. The V end lost 10 bases, the J end lost 6 bases, and 9 bases lay between the germline ends. Germline CDR1 reads KGHDR; CDR2 reads SFDVKD. CDR3 sequence (DNA): TGTGCCACTGGGGCATCCAATGAGCAGTTCTTC. Protein: CATGASNEQFF.

The chain recombines TRBV7-2 with TRBJ2-7; D remains ambiguous. CDR3 length: 13 residues. V was trimmed by 2 bases and J by 2 bases, leaving 7 bases between them. Germline CDR1 is SGHTA and CDR2 is FQGNSA. The CDR3 nucleotides read TGTGCCAGCAGCTTATCACTTGCCTACGAGCAGTACTTC. Amino acids: CASSLSLAYEQYF. Combining the CDR3 with reference TRBV7-2 and TRBJ2-7 gives the whole variable domain GAGVSQSPSNKVTEKGKDVELRCDPISGHTALYWYRQSLGQGLEFLIYFQGNSAPDKSGLPSDRFSAERTGGSVSTLTIQRTQQEDSAVYLCASSLSLAYEQYFGPGTRLTVT.

V is TRBV28 and J is TRBJ2-7; 12 positions agree with TRBD1. The germline CDR1 and CDR2 sequences are MDHEN and SYDVKM. J was trimmed by 5 bases and V by 8 bases; bases with no gene match: 10. CDR3 length: 15 residues. CDR3 residues: CASALRGQGADEQYF. CDR3 bases: TGTGCCAGCGCCCTAAGGGGACAGGGGGCCGACGAGCAGTACTTC.

By share, this clone counts as medium-sized. The V gene is TRBV7-8, the J gene TRBJ2-7; 12 bases are a match to TRBD2. The CDR3 has 16 amino acids. V shed 3 bases, J shed 3 bases, and the junction held 6 bases outside the gene matches. CDR1 SGHVS and CDR2 FQNEAQ come from the germline V gene. This CDR3 reads CASSFMRLAGVYEQYF. CDR3 DNA: TGTGCCAGCAGCTTTATGAGACTAGCGGGAGTCTACGAGCAGTACTTC.

The chain is built from TRBV5-1 and TRBJ2-1; 9 positions agree with TRBD2. Germline V gene lookup returns CDR1 SGHRS and CDR2 YFSETQ. The CDR3 consists of 16 residues. The V gene end was trimmed by 1 base and the J gene end by 0 bases; junction bases not matched to a gene: 2. The CDR3 nucleotides read TGCGCCAGCAGCTTGATTAGCGGGAGCTCCTACAATGAGCAGTTCTTC. This codes for CASSLISGSSYNEQFF.

The gene calls are TRBV10-3 and TRBJ2-2; 8 bases fit TRBD2. After removal of 5 bases from V and 4 bases from J, the junction contained 3 bases not matched to a gene. In germline, CDR1 is ENHRY, CDR2 SYGVKD. This CDR3 is built from 14 residues. The CDR3 is CAISPAGGTGELFF. CDR3 nucleotides: TGTGCCATCAGTCCGGCGGGGGGCACCGGGGAGCTGTTTTTT.